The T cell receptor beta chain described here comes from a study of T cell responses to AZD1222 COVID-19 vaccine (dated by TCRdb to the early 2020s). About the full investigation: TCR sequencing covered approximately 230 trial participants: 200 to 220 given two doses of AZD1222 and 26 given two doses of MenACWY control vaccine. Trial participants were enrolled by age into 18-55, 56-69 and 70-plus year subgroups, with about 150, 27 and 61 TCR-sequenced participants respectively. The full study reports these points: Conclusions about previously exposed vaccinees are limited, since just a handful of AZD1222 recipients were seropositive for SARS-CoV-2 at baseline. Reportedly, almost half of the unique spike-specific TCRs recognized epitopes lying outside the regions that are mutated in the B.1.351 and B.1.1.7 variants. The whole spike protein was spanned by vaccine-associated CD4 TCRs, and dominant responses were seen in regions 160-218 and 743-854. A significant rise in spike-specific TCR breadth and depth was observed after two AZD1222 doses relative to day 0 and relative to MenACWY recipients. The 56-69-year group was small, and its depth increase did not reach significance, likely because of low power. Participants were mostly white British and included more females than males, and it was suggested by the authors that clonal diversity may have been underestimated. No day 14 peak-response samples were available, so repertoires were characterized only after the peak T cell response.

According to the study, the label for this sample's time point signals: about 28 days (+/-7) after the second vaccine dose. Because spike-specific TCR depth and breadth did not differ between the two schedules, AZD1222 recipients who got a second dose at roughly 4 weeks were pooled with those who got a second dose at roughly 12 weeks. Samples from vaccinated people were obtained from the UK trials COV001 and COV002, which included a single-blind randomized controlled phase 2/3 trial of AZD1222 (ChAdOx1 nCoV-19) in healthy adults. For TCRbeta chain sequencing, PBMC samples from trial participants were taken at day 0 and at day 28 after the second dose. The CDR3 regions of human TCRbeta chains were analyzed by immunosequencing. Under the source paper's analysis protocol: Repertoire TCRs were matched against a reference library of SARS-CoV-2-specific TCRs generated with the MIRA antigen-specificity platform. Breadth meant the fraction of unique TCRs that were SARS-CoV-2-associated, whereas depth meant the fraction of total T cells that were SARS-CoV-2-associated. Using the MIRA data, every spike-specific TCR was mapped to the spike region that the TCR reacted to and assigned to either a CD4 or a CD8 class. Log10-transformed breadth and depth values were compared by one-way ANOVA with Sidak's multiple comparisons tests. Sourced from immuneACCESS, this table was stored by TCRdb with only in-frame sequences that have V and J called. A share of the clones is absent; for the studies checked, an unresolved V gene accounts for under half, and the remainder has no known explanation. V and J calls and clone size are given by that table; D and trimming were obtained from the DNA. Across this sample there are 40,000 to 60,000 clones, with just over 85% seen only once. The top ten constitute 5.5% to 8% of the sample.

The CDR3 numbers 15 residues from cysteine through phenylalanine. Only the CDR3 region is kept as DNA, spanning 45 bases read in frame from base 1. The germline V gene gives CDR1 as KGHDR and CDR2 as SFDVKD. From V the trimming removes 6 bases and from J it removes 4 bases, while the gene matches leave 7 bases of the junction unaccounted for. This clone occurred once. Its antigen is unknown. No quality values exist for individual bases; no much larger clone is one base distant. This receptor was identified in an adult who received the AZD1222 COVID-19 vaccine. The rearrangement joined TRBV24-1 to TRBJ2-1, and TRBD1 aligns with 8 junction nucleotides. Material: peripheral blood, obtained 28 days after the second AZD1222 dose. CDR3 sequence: CATSPGQANYNEQFF. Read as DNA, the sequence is TGTGCCACCAGTCCGGGACAGGCCAATTACAATGAGCAGTTCTTC.